This TCR beta chain was captured in a study of blood T cells in healthy people across ages (dated by TCRdb to between 2014 and 2016). For the wider study: In model experiments, template switching captured roughly one uniquely barcoded TCR beta cDNA molecule for every two T cells. For two donors (one aged 18 to 30 and one aged 80 or older), the study analyzed two additional independent replicas of 1 million unique cDNA reads from the same blood draw. Four age groups were formed from the donors: young (average about 16 years), middle-aged (more than 35), aged (62) and long-lived (roughly 81). To avoid experimental bias, donors of different ages were spread randomly across the sequencing lanes. The study measured age-related changes in TCR beta repertoire diversity using deep sequencing normalized with unique cDNA molecular identifiers.

The donors were about 40 Caucasian individuals from Russia, aged roughly 6 to 90 years, who were systemically healthy. Around 9.8 milliliters of peripheral blood were collected from each donor into EDTA-treated Vacutainer tubes. Ficoll-Paque density-gradient centrifugation was used to isolate PBMCs, with at least 7 million per sample. Total RNA, at least 5 micrograms per sample, was extracted from PBMCs with Trizol reagent. Naive CD45RAhigh/CD27high T cell percentages were measured by flow cytometry on a PBMC aliquot from every donor. A few counts support this clonotype. Its recognized antigen is unknown. No base-level quality is on record; no much larger clone is a single base apart. V is shortened by 2 bases, J by 0 bases, and the region joining them spans 7 bases. Including the terminal cysteine and phenylalanine, the CDR3 comprises 15 residues. Only the CDR3 DNA is retained, 45 bases long and in frame from the first base. CDR1 and CDR2 were assigned from the germline V gene as MNHNS and SASEGT.

Libraries were built with 5' RACE. The reads were generated on an Illumina HiSeq 2500. A second PCR of roughly 7 to 11 cycles was performed with a sample-barcoded 5' primer and a J-beta primer mix. A unique molecular identifier was introduced onto each TCR beta cDNA molecule by a template-switch 5' adaptor carrying 12 random nucleotides. At least 2.5 million CDR3-containing paired-end reads were obtained from each sample. All of the RNA was converted into first-strand cDNA using the Mint cDNA synthesis kit, with a TRBC-specific oligonucleotide serving as the primer. Following uracil-DNA glycosylase treatment, all cDNA underwent a first 18-cycle PCR with the universal primers M1SS and BC2_uni_R. Regarding the original processing steps: For normalization, 1 million high-quality reads were randomly selected from each sample, with every read carrying a distinct molecular identifier. Instead of being binned into consensus sequences, reads that shared molecular identifiers were thrown out. MiTCR, run with a Q25 quality threshold and the strictest error-elimination algorithm, handled CDR3 identification, clonotype clustering and error correction. A nonparametric unseen species model using Euler transformation provided a lower-bound estimate of total TCR beta diversity. TCRdb's own reprocessing of the public reads used fastp at Q25 and MiXCR and kept productive beta chains. Rows with one shared CDR3 protein collapse into an entry with the most common genes and DNA. The V and J calls here are based on TCRdb, not the publication. This sample comprises around 670,000 distinct CDR3 sequences, 25% to 30% of them detected only once. The top ten constitute about 15% of the sample.

The research as a whole found: Total diversity estimates from one million sequenced T cells were considered lower bounds and underestimates. Because the CMV infection status of the donors was unknown, age-related changes in expanded clonotypes may potentially have been confounded. Observed TCR beta diversity per million T cells fell roughly linearly with age, and a significant reduction was already apparent by age roughly 40. Compared with the aged group, more naive CD4+ T cells, fewer expanded clones and increased TCR diversity were shown by the long-lived group, suggesting age selection. A strong correlation was found between observed TCR beta diversity and the percentage of naive T cells measured by flow cytometry. Because profiling used bulk unsorted PBMCs, naive and antigen-experienced compartments could not be compared conclusively.

The sample comprised blood. The rearrangement joined TRBV6-1 to TRBJ1-4; no D gene call is confident. The receptor was derived from a woman of 80 years or more in good health. The bases read TGTGCCAGCAGTGAAATGCCCGCAACTAATGAAAAACTGTTTTTT. This encodes CASSEMPATNEKLFF.